The subject of this entry is one TCR beta chain. Its antigen is unknown. This entry is derived from a study of post-analysis software for immune sequencing data. Study overall: There were relapsing-remitting, secondary progressive and progressive-relapsing multiple sclerosis among the disease courses included.

The CDR3 sequence is 16 residues long. Germline CDR1 is SEHNR and CDR2 is FQNEAQ (reference sequence). V lost 2 bases, J lost 4 bases, and 17 bases lay in between. Unique molecular identifiers tagged the TCR beta cDNA libraries. TCRdb re-called the PCR reads with MiXCR, one entry per CDR3 protein. There are 740,000 or so distinct CDR3 sequences in the sample; roughly half occur only once, and 4% to 5.5% lies in the top ten. General observations from the study: Five TRBV segments, TRBV5-6, TRBV5-1 and TRBV20-1 among them, were found more frequent in patients than controls.

Sample: blood. The chain links TRBV7-9 to TRBJ2-5; D unclear. This clonotype was obtained from a girl aged 10 to 17 with multiple sclerosis. CDR3 sequence: CASSLRNVGIVETQYF. DNA for the CDR3: TGTGCCAGCAGCTTACGCAACGTCGGCATAGTAGAGACCCAGTACTTC.